Listed here are 20 T cell receptor beta chains from one sample, sequenced in a study of PD-L1 blockade in urothelial cancer. Some clones are missing from TCRdb's copy, which holds only in-frame ones; the method was immunoSEQ multiplex PCR. The data hold over 100,000 clones, with around 90% observed a single time. Regarding time point: peripheral blood 6 weeks after treatment start. The material was PBMCs, obtained around atezolizumab (anti-PD-L1) treatment. These receptors were collected from a man between 60 and 75 years old with urothelial cancer.

The V gene is TRBV9, the J gene TRBJ2-2; a possible D gene is TRBD2 (6 bases). This CDR3 comprises 16 residues. Germline lookup yields CDR1 SGDLS and CDR2 YYNGEE. Trimming cost V 0 bases and J 3 bases, with 12 bases left between them. In nucleotides, the CDR3 is TGTGCCAGCAGCGTAGGCGGGGTAGGCTACACCGGGGAGCTGTTTTTT. Amino acid sequence: CASSVGGVGYTGELFF.

The gene calls are TRBV5-1 and TRBJ2-7, with no clear D. V shed 4 bases and J shed 1 base, with 15 bases lying between them. CDR1 and CDR2 (germline): SGHRS, YFSETQ. This CDR3 has 15 amino acids. The DNA of the CDR3 is TGCGCCAGCAGCCAGACTGAAACCAGATCCTACGAGCAGTACTTC. Protein: CASSQTETRSYEQYF.

The V gene is TRBV9, the J gene TRBJ2-2; D is unclear. The CDR3 contains 14 residues. The germline V gene encodes CDR1 SGDLS and CDR2 YYNGEE. Trimming pared 2 bases from V and 6 bases from J, leaving 11 bases between. Here the CDR3 DNA reads TGTGCCAGCAGCGTTAGAACAGACCCCGGGGAGCTGTTTTTT. Translation: CASSVRTDPGELFF.

DNA for the CDR3: TGTGCCAGTGTCTTACTCTGGAACACTGAAGCTTTCTTT. It specifies CASVLLWNTEAFF. The chain couples TRBV6-1 to TRBJ1-1; the D is unclear. V shed 9 bases and J shed 1 base, with 12 bases lying between them. The CDR3 consists of 13 residues. CDR1 is MNHNS and CDR2 is SASEGT in the germline V gene.

This rearrangement joins TRBV7-2 to TRBJ1-2; D unclear. Germline CDR1 and CDR2: SGHTA and FQGNSA. Trimming removed 8 bases at V and 3 bases at J, with 13 bases between. The CDR3 loop spans 13 amino acids. The CDR3 bases are TGTGCCAGCCACCCACCGGCGGACTATGGCTACACCTTC. Encoded protein: CASHPPADYGYTF.

This sequence joins TRBV5-6 and TRBJ1-2, with D tentatively TRBD1 (5 bases). The V and J ends lost 5 bases and 4 bases respectively, with 15 bases between them. Germline CDR1 is SGHDT and CDR2 is YYEEEE. The CDR3 has 14 residues. The CDR3 loop is CASSGRAISYGYTF. In DNA form, the CDR3 reads TGTGCCAGCAGTGGCAGGGCAATCTCCTATGGCTACACCTTC.

V and J are TRBV2 and TRBJ2-1; 7 bases map to TRBD2. Germline CDR1 is SNHLY and CDR2 is FYNNEI. The CDR3 is 17 residues long. V shed 6 bases and J 0 bases; nucleotides not matched to a gene: 11. This CDR3 is CASRRFREESSYNEQFF. The CDR3 nucleotides read TGTGCCAGCAGAAGGTTTCGGGAGGAGAGCTCCTACAATGAGCAGTTCTTC.

The CDR3 region is CASSGTVLSGNTIYF. Here the CDR3 DNA reads TGTGCCAGCAGCGGGACAGTCCTCTCTGGAAACACCATATATTTT. The genes are TRBV11-2 and TRBJ1-3; 7 bases agree with TRBD1. V was clipped by 5 bases and J by 0 bases; unmatched bases: 4. Germline lookup yields CDR1 SGHAT and CDR2 FQNNGV. The CDR3 is 15 residues long.

The CDR3: CATSRGGTPSNYEQFF. The DNA of the CDR3 is TGTGCCACCAGCAGAGGCGGGACTCCATCTAACTATGAGCAGTTCTTC. The J gene is TRBJ2-1, the V gene TRBV15, with a possible D match to TRBD2 (6 bases). The CDR3 contains 16 residues. V lost 1 base, J lost 8 bases, and 18 bases lay in between. Germline V gene sequence: CDR1 LNHNV, CDR2 YYDKDF (reference sequence).

This clone has only one observation. The gene calls are TRBV6-5 and TRBJ1-5; D uncertain. The CDR3 runs to 15 residues. The germline V gene encodes CDR1 MNHEY and CDR2 SVGAGI. The V and J ends lost 6 bases and 4 bases respectively, with 16 bases between them. The CDR3 region has the DNA TGTGCCAGCAGGAGATCGGGAGGGTTAAATCAGCCCCAGCATTTT. It is translated as CASRRSGGLNQPQHF.

The V gene is TRBV5-4, the J gene TRBJ1-2; a possible D gene is TRBD1 (6 bases). This CDR3 is 14 amino acids long. Per the germline V gene, CDR1 is SGHNT and CDR2 is YYREEE (reference sequence). Trimming stripped 4 bases from V and 2 bases from J, with 12 bases between. The CDR3, as DNA: TGTGCCAGCAGCCTAGGGGGGGGAAACTATGGCTACACCTTC. Translation: CASSLGGGNYGYTF. The entire variable domain, with the rest obtained from reference TRBV5-4 and TRBJ1-2, is as follows: ETGVTQSPTHLIKTRGQQVTLRCSSQSGHNTVSWYQQALGQGPQFIFQYYREEENGRGNFPPRFSGLQFPNYSSELNVNALELDDSALYLCASSLGGGNYGYTFGSGTRLTVV.

This sequence joins TRBV7-2 and TRBJ2-2; 7 bases are shared with TRBD2. Germline trimming cut 5 bases from V and 0 bases from J; bases unmatched to any gene: 6. In germline, CDR1 is SGHTA, CDR2 FQGNSA. CDR3 length: 16 amino acids. Here the CDR3 DNA reads TGTGCCAGCAGCCTTACGGGGGGAGCGAACACCGGGGAGCTGTTTTTT. Amino acids: CASSLTGGANTGELFF.

The V gene is TRBV14, the J gene TRBJ2-2; tentative D call: TRBD2 (6 bases). V was pared by 0 bases and J by 7 bases, with 18 bases between. CDR3 length: 17 residues. The germline V gene has CDR1 SGHDN and CDR2 FVKESK. The CDR3 here is CASSQDLGKGRNGELFF. In DNA form, the CDR3 reads TGTGCCAGCAGCCAAGACCTGGGGAAGGGGAGGAACGGGGAGCTGTTTTTT.

This clone was seen only once. CDR3: CASGGGAYEQYF. The CDR3 coding sequence is TGTGCCAGTGGGGGGGGAGCATACGAGCAGTACTTC. V usage is TRBV9 and J usage is TRBJ2-7, with TRBD2 matching over 7 bases. Germline CDR1 reads SGDLS; CDR2 reads YYNGEE. V was clipped by 8 bases and J by 4 bases; unmatched bases: 6. The CDR3 is 12 residues long.

This sequence joins TRBV7-9 and TRBJ2-5; tentative D call: TRBD1 (6 bases). The CDR3 covers 16 residues. The V end lost 2 bases, the J end lost 1 base, and 14 bases lay between the germline ends. Germline V gives CDR1 SEHNR, CDR2 FQNEAQ (reference sequence). The CDR3 DNA reads as TGTGCCAGCAGCTTACTTTCTGGCAGGGGCCAAGAGACCCAGTACTTC. It is translated as CASSLLSGRGQETQYF. Filled out from reference TRBV7-9 and TRBJ2-5, the complete variable domain reads DTGVSQNPRHKITKRGQNVTFRCDPISEHNRLYWYRQTLGQGPEFLTYFQNEAQLEKSRLLSDRFSAERPKGSFSTLEIQRTEQGDSAMYLCASSLLSGRGQETQYFGPGTRLLVL.

J is TRBJ2-3 and V is TRBV28; 9 bases align to TRBD2. The CDR3 is made up of 15 amino acids. V lost 5 bases to trimming and J lost 2 bases; unmatched junction nucleotides: 5. Germline V gene lookup returns CDR1 MDHEN and CDR2 SYDVKM. The CDR3: CASSTSSGITDTQYF. CDR3 sequence (DNA): TGTGCCAGCAGTACTTCTAGCGGGATCACAGATACGCAGTATTTT. Supplemented by reference TRBV28 and TRBJ2-3, the full variable domain reads DVKVTQSSRYLVKRTGEKVFLECVQDMDHENMFWYRQDPGLGLRLIYFSYDVKMKEKGDIPEGYSVSREKKERFSLILESASTNQTSMYLCASSTSSGITDTQYFGPGTRLTVL.

This chain connects TRBV5-6 to TRBJ2-3; 12 nucleotides match TRBD2. CDR1 is SGHDT and CDR2 is YYEEEE in the germline V gene. The CDR3 runs 15 residues. With 3 bases clipped from V and 6 bases from J, the junction kept 5 bases outside the gene matches. The CDR3 DNA follows: TGTGCCAGCAGCTCCCGACTAGCGGGGGCTGATACGCAGTATTTT. It codes for CASSSRLAGADTQYF. The full variable domain, completed using reference TRBV5-6 and TRBJ2-3, is DAGVTQSPTHLIKTRGQQVTLRCSPKSGHDTVSWYQQALGQGPQFIFQYYEEEERQRGNFPDRFSGHQFPNYSSELNVNALLLGDSALYLCASSSRLAGADTQYFGPGTRLTVL.

The V call is TRBV9, the J call TRBJ2-5, with 7 bases aligning to TRBD2. Losses at the gene ends were 6 bases for V and 3 bases for J; bases not matched to a gene: 2. The CDR3 is 12 residues long. Germline V lookup: CDR1 SGDLS, CDR2 YYNGEE. The CDR3 spells CASNRGEETQYF. The DNA of the CDR3 is TGTGCCAGCAACCGGGGGGAAGAGACCCAGTACTTC.

The chain joins TRBV5-1 to TRBJ2-2, with 9 bases matching TRBD2. Looked up from germline, CDR1 is SGHRS and CDR2 is YFSETQ. J was trimmed by 7 bases and V by 4 bases; bases with no gene match: 8. This CDR3 is built from 15 residues. The CDR3 region has the DNA TGCGCCAGCAGCCCGGGACTAGCTTACGTCGGGGAGCTGTTTTTT. It translates to CASSPGLAYVGELFF.

The chain joins TRBV7-2 to TRBJ1-2; D is undetermined. Trimming shortened V by 5 bases and J by 6 bases, and 16 bases separated the two germline ends. Germline V gene lookup returns CDR1 SGHTA and CDR2 FQGNSA. The CDR3 has 14 residues. CDR3 DNA: TGTGCCAGCAGCGGACCGGCCGGGGTTGATGGCTACACCTTC. Its protein is CASSGPAGVDGYTF.